The source of this T cell receptor (beta chain) is a study of CD4 T cell repertoires in COVID-19. Study background: Other coronavirus spike proteins restimulated relabeled CFSE-low cells expanded with IL-2 for roughly eleven days. Study-wide points: Suggested intraclonal diversification: top SARS-CoV-2-reactive clonotypes appeared in two or three memory subsets. Some SARS-CoV-2 clonotypes, between 7 and 25%, recurred in SARS-CoV and/or HKU1 cultures.

The germline CDR1 and CDR2 sequences are SGHTA and FQGNSA. V was clipped by 2 bases and J by 8 bases, with 12 bases between them. The CDR3 covers 13 residues. In its sample, this clone was seen a few times. The antigen remains unidentified. Sequencing was done directly on freshly isolated, uncultured memory T cells. Generated by immunoSEQ multiplex PCR, the TCRdb table keeps only in-frame clones and is missing some. This sample carries around 22,000 clones, roughly 84% of them seen once, and the ten largest clones take around 0.63%. The material sequenced was central memory CD4+ T cells from blood, taken before the COVID-19 pandemic. The V gene is TRBV7-2, the J gene TRBJ1-2; tentative D call: TRBD1 (5 bases). This TCR derives from a human donor who had COVID-19. CDR3 amino acids: CASSLSGAPGYTF. CDR3 nucleotide sequence: TGTGCCAGCAGCTTATCTGGGGCACCGGGCTACACCTTC.